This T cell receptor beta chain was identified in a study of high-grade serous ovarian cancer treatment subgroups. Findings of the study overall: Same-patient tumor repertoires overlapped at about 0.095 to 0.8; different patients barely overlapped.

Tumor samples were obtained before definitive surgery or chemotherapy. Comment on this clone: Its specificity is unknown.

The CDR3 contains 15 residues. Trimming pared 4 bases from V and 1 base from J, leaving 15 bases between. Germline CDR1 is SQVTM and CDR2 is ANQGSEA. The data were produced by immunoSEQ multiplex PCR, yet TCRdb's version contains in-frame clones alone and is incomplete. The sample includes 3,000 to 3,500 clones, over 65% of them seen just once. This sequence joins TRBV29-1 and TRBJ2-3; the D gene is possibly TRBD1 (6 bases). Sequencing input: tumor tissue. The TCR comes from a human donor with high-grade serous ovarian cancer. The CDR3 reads CSVVSEQGRTDTQYF. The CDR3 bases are TGCAGCGTTGTTTCAGAACAGGGTCGCACAGATACGCAGTATTTT.